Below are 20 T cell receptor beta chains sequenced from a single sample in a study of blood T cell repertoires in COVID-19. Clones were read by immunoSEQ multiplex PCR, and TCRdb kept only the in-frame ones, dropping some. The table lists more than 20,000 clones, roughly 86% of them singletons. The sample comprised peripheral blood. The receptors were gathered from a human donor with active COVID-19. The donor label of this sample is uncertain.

The CDR3 loop is CASSLGGGSRYEQYF. The DNA of the CDR3 is TGTGCCAGCAGCTTGGGAGGGGGCAGTCGCTACGAGCAGTACTTC. The gene calls are TRBV5-8 and TRBJ2-7; 7 bases agree with TRBD1. CDR1 is SGHTS and CDR2 is YDEGEE in the germline V gene. V lost 0 bases and J lost 3; bases outside the gene matches: 6. This CDR3 has 15 amino acids.

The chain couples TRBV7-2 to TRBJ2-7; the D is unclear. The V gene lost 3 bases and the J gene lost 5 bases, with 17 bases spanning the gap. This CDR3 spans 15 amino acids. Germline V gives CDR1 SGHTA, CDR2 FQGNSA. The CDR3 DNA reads TGTGCCAGCAGCTTTTCTCCAGACGGGTTCGACGAGCAGTACTTC. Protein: CASSFSPDGFDEQYF.

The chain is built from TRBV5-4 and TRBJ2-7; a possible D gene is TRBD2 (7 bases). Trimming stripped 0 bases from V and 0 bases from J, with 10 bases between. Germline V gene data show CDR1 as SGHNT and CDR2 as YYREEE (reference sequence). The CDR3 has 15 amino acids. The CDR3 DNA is TGTGCCAGCAGCTTGGCTGGGGGGGCCTCCTACGAGCAGTACTTC. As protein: CASSLAGGASYEQYF.

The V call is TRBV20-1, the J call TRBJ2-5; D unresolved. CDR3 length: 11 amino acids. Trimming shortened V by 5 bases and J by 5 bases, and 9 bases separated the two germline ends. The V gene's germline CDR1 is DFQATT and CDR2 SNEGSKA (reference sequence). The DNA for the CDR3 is TGCAGTGCTCGAAGCCTCGAGACCCAGTACTTC. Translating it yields CSARSLETQYF.

The CDR3 bases are TGTGCCAGCAGCTTACGTGGGAGTCGCTACGAGCAGTACTTC. It yields the protein CASSLRGSRYEQYF. The chain carries TRBV13 and TRBJ2-7; TRBD2 is a possible D gene (5 bases). The V gene lost 2 bases and the J gene lost 3 bases, with 11 bases spanning the gap. Germline CDR1 reads PRHDT; CDR2 reads FYEKMQ (reference sequence). The CDR3 is made up of 14 amino acids. Filled out from reference TRBV13 and TRBJ2-7, the complete variable domain reads AAGVIQSPRHLIKEKRETATLKCYPIPRHDTVYWYQQGPGQDPQFLISFYEKMQSDKGSIPDRFSAQQFSDYHSELNMSSLELGDSALYFCASSLRGSRYEQYFGPGTRLTVT.

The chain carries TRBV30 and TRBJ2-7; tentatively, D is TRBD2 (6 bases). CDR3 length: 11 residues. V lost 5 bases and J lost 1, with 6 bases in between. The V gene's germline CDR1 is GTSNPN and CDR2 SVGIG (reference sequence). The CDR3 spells CAWAGSYEQYF. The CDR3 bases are TGTGCCTGGGCGGGGTCCTACGAGCAGTACTTC.

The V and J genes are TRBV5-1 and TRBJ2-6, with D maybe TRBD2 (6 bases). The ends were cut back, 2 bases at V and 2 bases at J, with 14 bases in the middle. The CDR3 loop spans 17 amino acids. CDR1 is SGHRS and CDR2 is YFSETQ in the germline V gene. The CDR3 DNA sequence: TGCGCCAGCAGCTTCTTGGCCGGCGGGGCTGGGGCCAACGTCCTGACTTTC. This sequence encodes CASSFLAGGAGANVLTF.

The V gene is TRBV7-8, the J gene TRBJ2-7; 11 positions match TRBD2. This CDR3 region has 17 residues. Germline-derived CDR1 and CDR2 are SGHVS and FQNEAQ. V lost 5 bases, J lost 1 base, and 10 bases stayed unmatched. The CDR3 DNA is TGTGCCAGCAGCCTCACTAGCGGGGGACGTACTTCCTACGAGCAGTACTTC. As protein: CASSLTSGGRTSYEQYF. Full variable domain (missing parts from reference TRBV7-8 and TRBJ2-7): GAGVSQSPRYKVAKRGQDVALRCDPISGHVSLFWYQQALGQGPEFLTYFQNEAQLDKSGLPSDRFFAERPEGSVSTLKIQRTQQEDSAVYLCASSLTSGGRTSYEQYFGPGTRLTVT.

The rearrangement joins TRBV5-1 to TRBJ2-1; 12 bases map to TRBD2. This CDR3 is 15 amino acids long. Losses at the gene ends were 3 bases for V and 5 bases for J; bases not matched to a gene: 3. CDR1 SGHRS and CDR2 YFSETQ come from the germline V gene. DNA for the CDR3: TGCGCCAGCAGCTACGGACTAGCGGGAAACAATGAGCAGTTCTTC. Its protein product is CASSYGLAGNNEQFF. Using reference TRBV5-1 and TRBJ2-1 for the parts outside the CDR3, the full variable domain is KAGVTQTPRYLIKTRGQQVTLSCSPISGHRSVSWYQQTPGQGLQFLFEYFSETQRNKGNFPGRFSGRQFSNSRSEMNVSTLELGDSALYLCASSYGLAGNNEQFFGPGTRLTVL.

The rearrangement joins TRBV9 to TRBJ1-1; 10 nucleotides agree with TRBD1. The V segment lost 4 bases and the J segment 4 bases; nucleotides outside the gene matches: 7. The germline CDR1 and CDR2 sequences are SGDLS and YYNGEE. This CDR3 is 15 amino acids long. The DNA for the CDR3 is TGTGCCAGCAGCCCAACGGGACAGGGGACCACTGAAGCTTTCTTT. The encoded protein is CASSPTGQGTTEAFF.

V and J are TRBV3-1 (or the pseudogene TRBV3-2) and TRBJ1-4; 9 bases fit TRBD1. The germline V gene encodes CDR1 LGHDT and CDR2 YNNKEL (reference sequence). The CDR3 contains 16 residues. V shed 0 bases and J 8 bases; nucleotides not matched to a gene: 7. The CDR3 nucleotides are TGTGCCAGCAGCCAAGAAGGGACAGGGTTTCACGAAAAACTGTTTTTT. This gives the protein CASSQEGTGFHEKLFF.

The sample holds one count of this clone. The CDR3 region has the DNA TGTGCCAGCAGTCCAGGGTCTTGGGGGCAGTACTTC. Translated, it gives CASSPGSWGQYF. V and J are TRBV12-3 or TRBV12-4 and TRBJ2-7, with TRBD1 as a possible D gene (5 bases). V shed 5 bases and J shed 9 bases, with 14 bases lying between them. This CDR3 has 12 amino acids.

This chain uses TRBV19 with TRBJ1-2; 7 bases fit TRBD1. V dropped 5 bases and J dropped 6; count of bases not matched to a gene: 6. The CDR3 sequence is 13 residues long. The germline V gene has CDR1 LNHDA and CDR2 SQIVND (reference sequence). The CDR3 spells CASSPNRGHGYTF. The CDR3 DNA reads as TGTGCCAGTAGTCCCAACAGGGGACATGGCTACACCTTC.

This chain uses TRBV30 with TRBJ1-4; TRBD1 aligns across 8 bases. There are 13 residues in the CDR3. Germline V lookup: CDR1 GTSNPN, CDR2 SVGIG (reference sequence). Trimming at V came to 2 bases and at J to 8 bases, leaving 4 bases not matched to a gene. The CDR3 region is CAWSNRGDEKLFF. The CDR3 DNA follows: TGTGCCTGGAGTAACAGGGGGGACGAAAAACTGTTTTTT.

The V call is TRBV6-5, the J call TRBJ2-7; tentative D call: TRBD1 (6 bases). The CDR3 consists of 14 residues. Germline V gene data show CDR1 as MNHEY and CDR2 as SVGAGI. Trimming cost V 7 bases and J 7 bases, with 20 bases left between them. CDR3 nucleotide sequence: TGTGCCAGCACCGTATCAACAGGGCCGTGGGAGCAGTACTTC. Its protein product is CASTVSTGPWEQYF.

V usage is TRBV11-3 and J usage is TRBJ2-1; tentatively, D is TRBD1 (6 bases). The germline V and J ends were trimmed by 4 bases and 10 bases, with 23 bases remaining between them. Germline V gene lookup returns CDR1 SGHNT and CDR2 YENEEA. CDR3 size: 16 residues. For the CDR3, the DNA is TGTGCCAGCAGCTCCACAGGGATCTCCCACTTTAGGGAGCAGTTCTTC. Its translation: CASSSTGISHFREQFF.

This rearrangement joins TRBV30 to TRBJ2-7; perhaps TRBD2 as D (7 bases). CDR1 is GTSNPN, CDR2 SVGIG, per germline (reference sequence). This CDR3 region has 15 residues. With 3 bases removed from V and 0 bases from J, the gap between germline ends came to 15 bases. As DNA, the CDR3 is TGTGCCTGGAGGGGACTAAGACAGGACTCCTACGAGCAGTACTTC. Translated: CAWRGLRQDSYEQYF.

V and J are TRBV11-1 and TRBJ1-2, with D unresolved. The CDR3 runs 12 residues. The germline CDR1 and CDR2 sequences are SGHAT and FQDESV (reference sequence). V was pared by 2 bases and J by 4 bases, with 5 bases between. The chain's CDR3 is CASSLIGYGYTF. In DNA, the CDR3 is TGTGCCAGCAGCTTAATCGGCTATGGCTACACCTTC.

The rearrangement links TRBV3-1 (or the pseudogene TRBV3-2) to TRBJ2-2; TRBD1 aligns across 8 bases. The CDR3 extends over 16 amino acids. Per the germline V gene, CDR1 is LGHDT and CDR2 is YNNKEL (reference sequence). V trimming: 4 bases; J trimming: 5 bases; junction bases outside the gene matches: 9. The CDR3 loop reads CASSPTGGASTGELFF. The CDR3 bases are TGTGCCAGCAGCCCAACAGGGGGAGCCTCGACCGGGGAGCTGTTTTTT.

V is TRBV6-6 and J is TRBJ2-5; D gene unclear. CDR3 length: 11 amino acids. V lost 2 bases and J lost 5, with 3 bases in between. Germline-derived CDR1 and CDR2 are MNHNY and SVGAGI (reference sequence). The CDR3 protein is CASSYPETQYF. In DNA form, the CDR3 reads TGTGCCAGCAGTTACCCGGAGACCCAGTACTTC.